This TCR beta chain originates from a study of cytomegalovirus exposure and HLA in healthy donors. Study details: Later, an analysis reported that the roughly 120 validation repertoires had used the same platform as the 500 to 800 first-cohort repertoires. General study points: Most TCR sequences were uncommon, yet certain public TCRs appeared in many donors. Reported performance of the classifier showed diagnosis of cytomegalovirus status with high specificity and sensitivity.

The CDR3 loop spans 14 amino acids. V was clipped by 1 base and J by 0 bases, with 6 bases between them. The germline CDR1 and CDR2 sequences are GTSNPN and SVGIG (reference sequence). The donors were part of the validation cohort, which consisted of 120 subjects and was separate from the first cohort of 670 or so subjects. Here immunoSEQ multiplex PCR was the method, and the copy in TCRdb shows in-frame clones only, minus some. The table shows over 150,000 clones, with approximately 87% occurring only once. This clone was counted between two and nine times. Its antigen is undetermined. This sequence joins TRBV30 and TRBJ1-4; no reliable D call. The specimen was PBMCs. This sequence was found in a woman in her twenties or thirties in good health and CMV-seronegative. CDR3 in amino acids: CAWSDGATNEKLFF. CDR3 nucleotides: TGTGCCTGGAGTGACGGGGCAACTAATGAAAAACTGTTTTTT.